Below are 8 T cell receptor beta chains sequenced from a single sample in a study of shared clonotypes between healthy human individuals. The data were produced by immunoSEQ multiplex PCR, yet TCRdb's version contains in-frame clones alone and is incomplete. The sample lists about 2,200,000 clones; around 93% were seen once. CD8 cells classed as naive were CD45RO-negative and positively selected for CCR7, excluding terminally differentiated effector memory CD45RA+ cells. The sequencing sample was made of naive CD8+ T cells from PBMCs. These receptor sequences come from a man younger than 35 in good health. Some clones in this sample may be carry-over from other donors' samples.

The J gene is TRBJ2-1, the V gene TRBV25-1; D is unresolved. Germline CDR1 is MGHDK and CDR2 is SYGVNS. V shed 8 bases and J shed 8 bases, with 13 bases lying between them. The CDR3 spans 12 residues. The CDR3 sequence is CASGPLGDEQFF. The CDR3 nucleotides are TGTGCCAGCGGCCCCCTTGGGGATGAGCAGTTCTTC.

The rearrangement joins TRBV5-1 to TRBJ2-7; 7 bases fit TRBD2. Germline CDR1 reads SGHRS; CDR2 reads YFSETQ. The junction had 11 bases not matched to a gene; V was cut back by 3 bases and J by 2 bases. The CDR3 consists of 16 residues. The CDR3 bases are TGCGCCAGCAGCTGGGATACTAGCGCTGATCCCTACGAGCAGTACTTC. Translation gives CASSWDTSADPYEQYF. Filled out from reference TRBV5-1 and TRBJ2-7, the complete variable domain reads KAGVTQTPRYLIKTRGQQVTLSCSPISGHRSVSWYQQTPGQGLQFLFEYFSETQRNKGNFPGRFSGRQFSNSRSEMNVSTLELGDSALYLCASSWDTSADPYEQYFGPGTRLTVT.

The V and J genes are TRBV5-8 and TRBJ1-4; no reliable D call. There are 14 residues in the CDR3. V dropped 0 bases and J dropped 3 bases, with 6 bases sitting between them. CDR1 is SGHTS, CDR2 YDEGEE, per germline. The CDR3 sequence: CASSLGYANEKLFF. The CDR3 coding sequence is TGTGCCAGCAGCTTGGGGTATGCTAATGAAAAACTGTTTTTT.

This chain uses TRBV4-3 with TRBJ2-1, with TRBD2 identical over 9 bases. The CDR3 sequence is 16 residues long. Germline values: CDR1 LGHNA, CDR2 YSLEER. V lost 3 bases, J lost 7 bases, and 10 bases stayed unmatched. In DNA form, the CDR3 reads TGCGCCAGCAGCCACGGGAGCGGGAGGCCCAGGAATGAGCAGTTCTTC. The encoded protein is CASSHGSGRPRNEQFF.

The CDR3 sequence is CASSLVAKGYNEQFF. In nucleotides, the CDR3 is TGTGCCAGCAGTTTGGTAGCAAAGGGTTACAATGAGCAGTTCTTC. This chain links TRBV27 with TRBJ2-1; D gene ambiguous. This CDR3 comprises 15 residues. Germline V lookup: CDR1 MNHEY, CDR2 SMNVEV (reference sequence). The V and J ends lost 3 bases and 4 bases respectively, with 13 bases between them.

This chain connects TRBV28 to TRBJ1-2; possibly TRBD1 for D (6 bases). Per the germline V gene, CDR1 is MDHEN and CDR2 is SYDVKM. V gave up 6 bases and J gave up 8 bases, with 22 bases separating them. This CDR3 has 15 amino acids. The CDR3 region has the DNA TGTGCCAGCAGACTATTCGACAGGCTATCCATCGGCTACACCTTC. This translates into CASRLFDRLSIGYTF.

As concerns this clone: This sample also contains other DNA sequences that code for the same CDR3. The chain recombines TRBV5-1 with TRBJ1-1; D is unresolved. V was shortened by 2 bases and J by 4 bases, with 6 bases between the two germline ends. The CDR3 extends over 12 amino acids. Germline values: CDR1 SGHRS, CDR2 YFSETQ. This chain's CDR3 is CASSLGITEAFF. The CDR3 DNA follows: TGCGCCAGCAGCTTAGGGATCACTGAAGCTTTCTTT.

This rearrangement joins TRBV19 to TRBJ1-2, with 7 bases fitting TRBD1. The CDR3 has 14 amino acids. Germline V gene data show CDR1 as LNHDA and CDR2 as SQIVND (reference sequence). The V gene end was trimmed by 5 bases and the J gene end by 1 base; junction bases not matched to a gene: 4. CDR3 sequence reads: CASSPRDSNYGYTF. CDR3 nucleotide sequence: TGTGCCAGTAGTCCACGGGACAGTAACTATGGCTACACCTTC.